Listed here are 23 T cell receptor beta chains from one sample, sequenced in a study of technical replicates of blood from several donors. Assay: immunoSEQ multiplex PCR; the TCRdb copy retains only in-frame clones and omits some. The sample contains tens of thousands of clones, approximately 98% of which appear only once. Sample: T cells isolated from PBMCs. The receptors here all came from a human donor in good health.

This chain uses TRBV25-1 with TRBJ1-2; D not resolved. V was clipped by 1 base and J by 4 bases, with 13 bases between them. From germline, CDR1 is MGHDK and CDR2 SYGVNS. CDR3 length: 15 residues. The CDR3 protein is CASSESRRATYGYTF. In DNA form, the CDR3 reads TGTGCCAGCAGTGAATCCAGGCGGGCTACCTATGGCTACACCTTC.

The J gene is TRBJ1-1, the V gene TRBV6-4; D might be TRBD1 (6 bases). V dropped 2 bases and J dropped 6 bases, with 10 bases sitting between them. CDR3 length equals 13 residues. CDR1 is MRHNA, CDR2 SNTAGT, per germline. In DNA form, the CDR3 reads TGTGCCAGCAGTGACGTTGAGGGGGCTGAAGCTTTCTTT. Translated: CASSDVEGAEAFF.

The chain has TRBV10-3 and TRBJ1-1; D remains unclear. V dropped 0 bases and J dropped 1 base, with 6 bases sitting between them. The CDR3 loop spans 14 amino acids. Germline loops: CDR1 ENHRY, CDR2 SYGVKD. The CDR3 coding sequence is TGTGCCATCAGTGAGTCAGTCAGGAACACTGAAGCTTTCTTT. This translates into CAISESVRNTEAFF.

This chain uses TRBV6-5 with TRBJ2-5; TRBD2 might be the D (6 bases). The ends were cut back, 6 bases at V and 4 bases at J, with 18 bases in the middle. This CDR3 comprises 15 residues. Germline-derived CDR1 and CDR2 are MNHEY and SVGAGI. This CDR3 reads CASSLWGGRGETQYF. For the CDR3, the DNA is TGTGCCAGCAGCCTGTGGGGCGGGCGGGGAGAGACCCAGTACTTC.

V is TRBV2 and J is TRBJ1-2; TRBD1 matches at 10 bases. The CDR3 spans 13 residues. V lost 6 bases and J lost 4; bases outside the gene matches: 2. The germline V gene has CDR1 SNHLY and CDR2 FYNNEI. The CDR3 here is CASRGQGSYGYTF. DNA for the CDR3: TGTGCCAGCAGGGGACAGGGGTCCTATGGCTACACCTTC.

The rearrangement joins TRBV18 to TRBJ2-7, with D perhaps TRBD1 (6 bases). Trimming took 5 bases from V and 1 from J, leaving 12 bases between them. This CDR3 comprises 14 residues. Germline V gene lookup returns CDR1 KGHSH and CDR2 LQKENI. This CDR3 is CASSTTGLSYEQYF. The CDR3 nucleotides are TGTGCCAGCTCAACGACAGGCTTATCCTACGAGCAGTACTTC.

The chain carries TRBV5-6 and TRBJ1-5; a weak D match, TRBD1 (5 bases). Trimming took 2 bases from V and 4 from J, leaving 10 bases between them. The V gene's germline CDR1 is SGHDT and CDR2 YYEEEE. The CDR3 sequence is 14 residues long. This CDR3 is CASSFWTTNQPQHF. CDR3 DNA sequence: TGTGCCAGCAGCTTCTGGACAACAAATCAGCCCCAGCATTTT.

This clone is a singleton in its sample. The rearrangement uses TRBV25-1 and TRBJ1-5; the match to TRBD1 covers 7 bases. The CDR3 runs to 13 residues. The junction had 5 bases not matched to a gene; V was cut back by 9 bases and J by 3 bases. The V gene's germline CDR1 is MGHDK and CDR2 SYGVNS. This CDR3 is CASAGQNNQPQHF. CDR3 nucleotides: TGTGCCAGTGCGGGACAGAACAATCAGCCCCAGCATTTT.

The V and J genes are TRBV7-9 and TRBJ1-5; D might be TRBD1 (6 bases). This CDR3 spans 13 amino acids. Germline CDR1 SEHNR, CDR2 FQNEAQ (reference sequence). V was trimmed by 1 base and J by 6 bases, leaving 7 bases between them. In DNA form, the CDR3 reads TGTGCCAGCAGCTTAGGAGGGGGTCAGCCCCAGCATTTT. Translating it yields CASSLGGGQPQHF.

In nucleotides, the CDR3 is TGTGCCAGCAGCCAGGGAACTGAAGCTTTCTTT. Translated: CASSQGTEAFF. The chain joins TRBV25-1 to TRBJ1-1; tentative D call: TRBD1 (5 bases). The length of the CDR3 is 11 residues. V lost 6 bases and J 5 bases, leaving 7 bases between the germline ends. Germline CDR1 reads MGHDK; CDR2 reads SYGVNS.

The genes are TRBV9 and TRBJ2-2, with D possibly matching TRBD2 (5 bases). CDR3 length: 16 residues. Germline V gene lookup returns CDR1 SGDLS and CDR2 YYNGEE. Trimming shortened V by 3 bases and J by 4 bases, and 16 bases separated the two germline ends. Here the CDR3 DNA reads TGTGCCAGCAGCGCCCGGGGATCGGAGTTCACCGGGGAGCTGTTTTTT. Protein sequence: CASSARGSEFTGELFF.

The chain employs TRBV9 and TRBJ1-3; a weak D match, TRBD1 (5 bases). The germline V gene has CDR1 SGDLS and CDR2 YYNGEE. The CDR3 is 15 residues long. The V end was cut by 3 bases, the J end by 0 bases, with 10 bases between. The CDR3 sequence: CASSAQGNSGNTIYF. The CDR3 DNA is TGTGCCAGCAGCGCTCAGGGCAACTCTGGAAACACCATATATTTT. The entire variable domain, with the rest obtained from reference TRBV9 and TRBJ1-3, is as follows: DSGVTQTPKHLITATGQRVTLRCSPRSGDLSVYWYQQSLDQGLQFLIQYYNGEERAKGNILERFSAQQFPDLHSELNLSSLELGDSALYFCASSAQGNSGNTIYFGEGSWLTVV.

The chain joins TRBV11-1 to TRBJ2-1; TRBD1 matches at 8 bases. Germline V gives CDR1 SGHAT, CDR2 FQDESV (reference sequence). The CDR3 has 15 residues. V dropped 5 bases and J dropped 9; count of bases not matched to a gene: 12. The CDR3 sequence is CASSIDWTGWSEQFF. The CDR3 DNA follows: TGTGCCAGCAGCATCGACTGGACAGGGTGGAGTGAGCAGTTCTTC. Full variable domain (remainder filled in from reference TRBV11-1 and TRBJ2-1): EAEVAQSPRYKITEKSQAVAFWCDPISGHATLYWYRQILGQGPELLVQFQDESVVDDSQLPKDRFSAERLKGVDSTLKIQPAELGDSAMYLCASSIDWTGWSEQFFGPGTRLTVL.

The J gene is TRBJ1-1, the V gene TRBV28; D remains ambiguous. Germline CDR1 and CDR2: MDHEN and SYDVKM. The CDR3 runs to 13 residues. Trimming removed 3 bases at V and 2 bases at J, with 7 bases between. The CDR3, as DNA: TGTGCCAGCAGTTTTTATTATAACACTGAAGCTTTCTTT. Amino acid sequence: CASSFYYNTEAFF.

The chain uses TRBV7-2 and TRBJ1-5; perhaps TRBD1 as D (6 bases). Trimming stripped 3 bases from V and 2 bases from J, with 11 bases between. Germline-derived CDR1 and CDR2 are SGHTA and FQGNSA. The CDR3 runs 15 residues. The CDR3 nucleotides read TGTGCCAGCAGCTTGCGGGGGGCTGGCAATCAGCCCCAGCATTTT. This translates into CASSLRGAGNQPQHF.

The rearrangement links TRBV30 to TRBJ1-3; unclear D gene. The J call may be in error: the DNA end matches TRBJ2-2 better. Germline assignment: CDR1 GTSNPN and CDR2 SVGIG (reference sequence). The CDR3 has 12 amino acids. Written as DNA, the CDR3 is TGTGCCTGGGCATATTTTTCCGGGGAGCTGTTTTTT. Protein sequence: CAWAYFSGELFF.

CDR3 nucleotides: TGTGCCAGCAGCTCAGGGGGTTTCGACGAGCAGTACTTC. This encodes CASSSGGFDEQYF. The chain uses TRBV9 and TRBJ2-7; 7 nucleotides match TRBD1. V lost 4 bases, J lost 5 bases, and 6 bases stayed unmatched. This CDR3 region has 13 residues. Germline V gives CDR1 SGDLS, CDR2 YYNGEE. Using reference TRBV9 and TRBJ2-7 for the parts outside the CDR3, the full variable domain is DSGVTQTPKHLITATGQRVTLRCSPRSGDLSVYWYQQSLDQGLQFLIQYYNGEERAKGNILERFSAQQFPDLHSELNLSSLELGDSALYFCASSSGGFDEQYFGPGTRLTVT.

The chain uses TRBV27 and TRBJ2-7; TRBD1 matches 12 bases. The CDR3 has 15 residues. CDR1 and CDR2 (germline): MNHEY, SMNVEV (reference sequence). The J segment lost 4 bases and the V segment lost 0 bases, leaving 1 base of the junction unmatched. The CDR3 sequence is CASSLSGQGAYEQYF. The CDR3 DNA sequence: TGTGCCAGCAGTTTATCGGGACAGGGGGCATACGAGCAGTACTTC.

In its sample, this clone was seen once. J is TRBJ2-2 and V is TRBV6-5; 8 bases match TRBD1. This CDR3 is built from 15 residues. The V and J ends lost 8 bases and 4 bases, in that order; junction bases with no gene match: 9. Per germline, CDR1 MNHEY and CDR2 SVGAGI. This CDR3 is CASRPGTGATGELFF. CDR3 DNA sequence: TGTGCCAGCCGCCCCGGGACAGGAGCCACCGGGGAGCTGTTTTTT.

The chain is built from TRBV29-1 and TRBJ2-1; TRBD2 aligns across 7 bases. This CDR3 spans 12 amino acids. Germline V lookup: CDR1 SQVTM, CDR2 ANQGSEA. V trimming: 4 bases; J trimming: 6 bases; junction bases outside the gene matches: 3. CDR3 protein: CSVGGGSNEQFF. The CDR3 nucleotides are TGCAGCGTTGGCGGGGGTTCCAATGAGCAGTTCTTC.

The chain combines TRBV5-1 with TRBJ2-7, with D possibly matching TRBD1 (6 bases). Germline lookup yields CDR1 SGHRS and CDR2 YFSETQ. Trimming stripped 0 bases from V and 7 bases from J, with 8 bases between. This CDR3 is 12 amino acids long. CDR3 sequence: CASSLAGAEQYF. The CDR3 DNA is TGCGCCAGCAGCTTGGCAGGGGCTGAGCAGTACTTC.

Here the CDR3 DNA reads TGTGCCAGCAGCGTTAACCCCAGGGAAGCTGGGGCCAACGTCCTGACTTTC. It translates to CASSVNPREAGANVLTF. J is TRBJ2-6 and V is TRBV5-6; D might be TRBD1 (5 bases). The CDR3 is made up of 17 amino acids. The ends were cut back, 4 bases at V and 2 bases at J, with 16 bases in the middle. Germline V gene sequence: CDR1 SGHDT, CDR2 YYEEEE.

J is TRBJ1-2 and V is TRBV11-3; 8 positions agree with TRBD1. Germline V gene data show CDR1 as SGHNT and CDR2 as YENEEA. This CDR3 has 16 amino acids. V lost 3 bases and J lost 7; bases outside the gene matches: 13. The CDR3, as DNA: TGTGCCAGCAGCTTCTTAGGGCTACAGGGGGGTGCTGGCTACACCTTC. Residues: CASSFLGLQGGAGYTF.